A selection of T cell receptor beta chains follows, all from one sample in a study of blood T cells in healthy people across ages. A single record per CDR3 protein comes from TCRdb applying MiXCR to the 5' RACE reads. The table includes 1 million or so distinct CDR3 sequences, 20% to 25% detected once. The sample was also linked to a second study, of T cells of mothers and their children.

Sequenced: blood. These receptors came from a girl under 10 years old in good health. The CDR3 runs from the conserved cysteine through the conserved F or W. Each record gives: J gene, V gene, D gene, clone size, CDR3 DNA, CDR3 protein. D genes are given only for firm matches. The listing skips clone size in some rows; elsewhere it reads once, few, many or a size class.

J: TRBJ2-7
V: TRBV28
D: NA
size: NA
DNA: TGTGCCAGCAGACCACAGGCCCTAGCCTACGAGCAGTACTTC
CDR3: CASRPQALAYEQYF

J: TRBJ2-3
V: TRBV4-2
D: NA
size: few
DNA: TGTGCCAGCAGCCGCAGGGGCGAGGGGACAGATACGCAGTATTTT
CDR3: CASSRRGEGTDTQYF

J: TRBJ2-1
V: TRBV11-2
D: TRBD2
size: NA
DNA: TGTGCCAGCAGCACCCCGGGACTAGCGGTCAATGAGCAGTTCTTC
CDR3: CASSTPGLAVNEQFF

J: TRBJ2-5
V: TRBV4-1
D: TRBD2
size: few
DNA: TGCGCCAGCAGCCAATTAATAGCGGGAGGAGAGACCCAGTACTTC
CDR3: CASSQLIAGGETQYF

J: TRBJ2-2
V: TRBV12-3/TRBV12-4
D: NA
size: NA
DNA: TGTGCCAGCACCCCCGGCGCCGGGGAGCTGTTTTTT
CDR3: CASTPGAGELFF

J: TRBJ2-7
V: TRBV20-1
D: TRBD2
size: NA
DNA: TGCAGTGCGGAGACTAGCGGGAGCTGGGAGCAGTACTTC
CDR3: CSAETSGSWEQYF

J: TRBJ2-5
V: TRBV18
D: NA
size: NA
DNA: TGTGCCAGCTCACCGGTACAGCAGACCCAAGAGACCCAGTACTTC
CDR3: CASSPVQQTQETQYF

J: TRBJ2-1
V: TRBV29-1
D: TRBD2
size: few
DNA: TGCAGCTTCTGGGGAGGGAAAACAAATGAGCAGTTCTTC
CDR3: CSFWGGKTNEQFF

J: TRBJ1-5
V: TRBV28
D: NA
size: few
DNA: TGTGCCAGCAGTTTGGGCACGGGTATACGGCGCAATCAGCCCCAGCATTTT
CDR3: CASSLGTGIRRNQPQHF

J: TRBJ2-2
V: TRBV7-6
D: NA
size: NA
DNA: TGTGCCAGCAGCTTATGGGACACTTCCGGGGAGCTGTTTTTT
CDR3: CASSLWDTSGELFF

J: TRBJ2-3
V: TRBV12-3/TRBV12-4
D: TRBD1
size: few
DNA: TGTGCCAGCAGCAAACGTCGACAGGGGTACCCTCCAAGCACAGATACGCAGTATTTT
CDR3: CASSKRRQGYPPSTDTQYF

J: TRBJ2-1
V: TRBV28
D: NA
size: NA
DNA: TGTGCCAGCAGCCCAGCTGGCATCGGTGAGCAGTTCTTC
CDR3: CASSPAGIGEQFF

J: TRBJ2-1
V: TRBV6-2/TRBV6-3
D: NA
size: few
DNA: TGTGCCAGCAGACCGGGCCCACGGGGGACGTCCAATGAGCAGTTCTTC
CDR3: CASRPGPRGTSNEQFF

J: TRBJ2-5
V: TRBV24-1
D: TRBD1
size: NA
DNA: TGTGCCACCAGTGACCCAGGACAGGTTCCACGGACCCAGTACTTC
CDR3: CATSDPGQVPRTQYF

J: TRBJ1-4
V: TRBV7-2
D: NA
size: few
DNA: TGTGCCAGCAGCTTAGCGGGGGGCATTAATGAAAAACTGTTTTTT
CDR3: CASSLAGGINEKLFF

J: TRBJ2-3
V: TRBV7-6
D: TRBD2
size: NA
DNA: TGTGCCAGCAGCTTAACTAGCGGGGGGTCCAATACGCAGTATTTT
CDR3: CASSLTSGGSNTQYF

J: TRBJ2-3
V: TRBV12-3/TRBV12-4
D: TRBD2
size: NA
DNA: TGTGCCAGCAGGGGACTAGCGGCTGGGGATACGCAGTATTTT
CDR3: CASRGLAAGDTQYF

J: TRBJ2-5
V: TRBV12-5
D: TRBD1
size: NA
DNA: TGTGCTAGTGGTTCTGGACAGGAGATCCAAGAGACCCAGTACTTC
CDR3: CASGSGQEIQETQYF

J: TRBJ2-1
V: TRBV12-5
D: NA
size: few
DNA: TGTGCTAGCTCGACTCGGATCAATGAGCAGTTCTTC
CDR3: CASSTRINEQFF

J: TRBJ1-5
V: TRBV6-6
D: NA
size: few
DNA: TGTGCCAGCTTAATCGAACAGGGAGGAGGTCAGCCCCAGCATTTT
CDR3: CASLIEQGGGQPQHF

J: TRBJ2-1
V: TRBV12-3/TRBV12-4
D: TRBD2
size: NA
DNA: TGTGCCAGCAGTCAGCAAGGACTAGCTCAGGGTGAGCAGTTCTTC
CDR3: CASSQQGLAQGEQFF

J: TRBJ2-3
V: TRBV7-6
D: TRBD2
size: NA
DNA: TGTGCCAGCAGCATCTATTATAGCGGGACCCCCCACACAGATACGCAGTATTTT
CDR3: CASSIYYSGTPHTDTQYF

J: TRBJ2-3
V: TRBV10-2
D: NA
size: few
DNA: TGCGCCAGCAGTGACCCTAACAAGCGGGGCACAGATACGCAGTATTTT
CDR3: CASSDPNKRGTDTQYF

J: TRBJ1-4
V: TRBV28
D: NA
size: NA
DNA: TGTGCCAGCAGTCCTTACTTCAGTGGGGGGAATGAAAAACTGTTTTTT
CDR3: CASSPYFSGGNEKLFF

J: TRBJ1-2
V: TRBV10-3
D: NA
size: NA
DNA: TGTGCCATCGAGGCACAGGGTAAGGGGGGCTACACCTTC
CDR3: CAIEAQGKGGYTF

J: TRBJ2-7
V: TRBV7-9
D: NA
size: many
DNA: TGTGCCAGCAGCTTGGCCTACTCCTACGAGCAGTACTTC
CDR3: CASSLAYSYEQYF

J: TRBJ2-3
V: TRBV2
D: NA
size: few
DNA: TGTGCCAGCAGTGAAGCGCTTCTAGACACAGATACGCAGTATTTT
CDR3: CASSEALLDTDTQYF

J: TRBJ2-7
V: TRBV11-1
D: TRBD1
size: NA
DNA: TGTGCCAGCAGCACGACAGGGGAATACGAGCAGTACTTC
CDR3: CASSTTGEYEQYF

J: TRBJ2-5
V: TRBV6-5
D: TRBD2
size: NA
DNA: TGTGCCAGCAGTTACTCGTGGGGGGGAATCGAGACCCAGTACTTC
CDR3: CASSYSWGGIETQYF

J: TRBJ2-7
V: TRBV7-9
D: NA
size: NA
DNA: TGTGCCAGCAGCTTCCCAGCCTCCTACGAGCGGTACTTC
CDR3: CASSFPASYERYF

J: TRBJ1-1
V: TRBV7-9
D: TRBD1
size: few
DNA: TGTGCCAGCAGCCAGACAGGGGAGGGAGATAACAGAGCTTTCTTT
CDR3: CASSQTGEGDNRAFF

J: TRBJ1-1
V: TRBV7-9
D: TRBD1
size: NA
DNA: TGTGCCAGCAGCTCGACCGGACAGGGGGCATGGGACACTGAAGCTTTCTTT
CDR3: CASSSTGQGAWDTEAFF

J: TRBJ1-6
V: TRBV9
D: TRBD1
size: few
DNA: TGTGCCAGCAGCCTGTCGACAGGGCTGACTACTGCTTCACCCCTCCACTTT
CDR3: CASSLSTGLTTASPLHF

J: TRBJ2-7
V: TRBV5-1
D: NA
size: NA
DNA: TGCGCCAGCAGCCGAGGGCCCCCGGTCGACGAGCAGTACTTC
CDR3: CASSRGPPVDEQYF

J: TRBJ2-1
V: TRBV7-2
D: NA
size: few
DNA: TGTGCCAGCAGCTTGGAGGACAACTACAATGAGCAGCTCTTC
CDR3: CASSLEDNYNEQLF

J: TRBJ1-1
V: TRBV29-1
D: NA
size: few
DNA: TGCAGCGCCGTCCTCCGGCAGGGAGCTGAAGCTTTCTTT
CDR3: CSAVLRQGAEAFF

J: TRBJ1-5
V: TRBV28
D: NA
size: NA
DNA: TGTGCCAGCAGACAGGGTGGTGGTCGAGGGCATTTT
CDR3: CASRQGGGRGHF

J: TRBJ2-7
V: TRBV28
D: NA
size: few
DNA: TGTGCCAGCAGTTTAATATCGGGAGTCGGCAGGGACGAGCAGTACTTC
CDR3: CASSLISGVGRDEQYF